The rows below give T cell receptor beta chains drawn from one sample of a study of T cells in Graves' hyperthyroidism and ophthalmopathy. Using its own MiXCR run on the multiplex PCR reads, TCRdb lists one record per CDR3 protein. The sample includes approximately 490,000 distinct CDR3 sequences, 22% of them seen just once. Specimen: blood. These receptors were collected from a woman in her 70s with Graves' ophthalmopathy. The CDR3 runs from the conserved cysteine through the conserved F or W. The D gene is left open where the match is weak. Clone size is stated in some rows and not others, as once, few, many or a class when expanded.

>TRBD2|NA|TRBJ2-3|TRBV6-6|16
TGTGCCAGCAGTTACTCGTCTAGCGGGATCTCCGGTACGCAGTATTTT
CASSYSSSGISGTQYF
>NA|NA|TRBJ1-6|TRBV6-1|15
TGTGCCAGCAGTGAAGTTACGGCTGGGAATTCACCCCTCCACTTT
CASSEVTAGNSPLHF
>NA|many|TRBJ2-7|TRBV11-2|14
TGTGCCAGCAGCTTCGACGGGAACTCCTACGAGCAGTACTTC
CASSFDGNSYEQYF
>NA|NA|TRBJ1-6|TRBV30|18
TGTGCCTGGAAGAAACTACAAGTCCCCGGGCCTTGGAATTCACCCCTCCACTTT
CAWKKLQVPGPWNSPLHF
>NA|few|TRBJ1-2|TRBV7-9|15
TGTGCCAGCAGCTTAATTCAGGGACGAGACTATGGCTACACCTTC
CASSLIQGRDYGYTF
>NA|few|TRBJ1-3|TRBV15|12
TGTGCCACCAGCGGCGGTAGAAACACCATATATTTT
CATSGGRNTIYF
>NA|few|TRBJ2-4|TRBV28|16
TGTGCCAGCAGTCGAGCCTGGGGGACGGCCGGTCTCATTCAGTACTTC
CASSRAWGTAGLIQYF
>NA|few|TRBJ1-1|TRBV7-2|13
TGTGCCAGCAGCCCCATTACGGGCACTGAAGCTTTCTTT
CASSPITGTEAFF
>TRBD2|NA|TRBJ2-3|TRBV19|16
TGTGCCAGTAGTACCCCCCGAGCGGGAGGCACAGATACGCAGTATTTT
CASSTPRAGGTDTQYF
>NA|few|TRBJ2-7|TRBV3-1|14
TGTGCCAGCAGCCAAGAAGTCCGGGAATACGAGCAGTACTTC
CASSQEVREYEQYF
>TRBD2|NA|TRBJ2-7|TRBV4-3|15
TGCGCCAGCAGCCGGTTAGCGGGAGGGCCGGGTGAGCAGTACTTC
CASSRLAGGPGEQYF
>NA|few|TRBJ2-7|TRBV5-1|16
TGCGCCAGCATCTACTTGGGAGGACAGGTCCCCCACGAGCAGTACTTC
CASIYLGGQVPHEQYF
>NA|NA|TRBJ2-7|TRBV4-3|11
TGCGCCAGGAGCCGAGGGTACGAGCAGTACTTC
CARSRGYEQYF
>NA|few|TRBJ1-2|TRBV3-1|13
TGTGCCAGCAGCCAAGTTCGCGTGGGTGGCTACACCTTC
CASSQVRVGGYTF
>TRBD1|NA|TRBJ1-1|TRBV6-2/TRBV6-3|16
TGTGCCAGCACCGACTTATCAGGGGGCCAGACCACTGAAGCTTTCTTT
CASTDLSGGQTTEAFF
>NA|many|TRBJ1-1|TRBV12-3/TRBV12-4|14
TGTGCCAGCAGCTGGGGACAACCGAACACTGAAGCTTTCTTT
CASSWGQPNTEAFF
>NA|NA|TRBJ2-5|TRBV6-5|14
TGTGCCAGCAGTTACTCGAACTTTCAAGAGACCCAGTACTTC
CASSYSNFQETQYF
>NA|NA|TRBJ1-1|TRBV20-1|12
TGCAGTGCCCAACAAGACGTACATGAAGCTTTCTTT
CSAQQDVHEAFF
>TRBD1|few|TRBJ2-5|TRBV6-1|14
TGTGCCAGTAGACAGGGAAATGGCCAAGAGACCCAGTACTTC
CASRQGNGQETQYF
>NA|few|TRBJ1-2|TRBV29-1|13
TGCAGCGTTGAAGAGGGACCAGCCTATGGCTACACCTTC
CSVEEGPAYGYTF
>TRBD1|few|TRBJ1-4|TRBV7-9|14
TGTGCCAGCAGCTCAACAGGGGTTTTCGAAAAACTGTTTTTT
CASSSTGVFEKLFF
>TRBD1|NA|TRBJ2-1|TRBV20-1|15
TGCAGTGCTAGAGATGGGGGGACAGGCAGTGATGAGCAGTTCTTC
CSARDGGTGSDEQFF
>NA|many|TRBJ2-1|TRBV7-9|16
TGTGCCAGCAGCTTAGGTGCGGGTCGCTCCTACAATGAGCAGTTCTTC
CASSLGAGRSYNEQFF
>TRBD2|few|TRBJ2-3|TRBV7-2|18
TGTGCCAGCAGCCGCCGCGTGGTTAGCGGGCCAAACACAGATACGCAGTATTTT
CASSRRVVSGPNTDTQYF
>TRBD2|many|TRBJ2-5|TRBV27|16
TGTGCCAGCAGTTTAAGGGGCGGGAGTTGGGGCGAGACCCAGTACTTC
CASSLRGGSWGETQYF
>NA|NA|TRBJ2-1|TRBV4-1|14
TGCGCCAGCAGCCCAGTCCCGGAGTGGAATGAGCAGTTCTTC
CASSPVPEWNEQFF
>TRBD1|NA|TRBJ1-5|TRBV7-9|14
TGTACCAGCAGCTTATTTGACAGGGATCAGCCCCAGCATTTT
CTSSLFDRDQPQHF
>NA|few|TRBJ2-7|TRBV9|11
TGTGCCAGCAGCGTACCCTACGAGCAGTACTTC
CASSVPYEQYF
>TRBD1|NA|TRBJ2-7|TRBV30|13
TGTGCCTGGGCAAGGGGACAGCGCTACGAGCAGTACTTC
CAWARGQRYEQYF
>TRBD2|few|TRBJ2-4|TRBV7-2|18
TGTGCCAGCAGCTTAGTCGGGACTAGCGGGAGGGCCAAAAACATTCAGTACTTC
CASSLVGTSGRAKNIQYF
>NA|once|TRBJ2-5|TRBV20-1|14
TGCAGTGCTAGAGGGGAGGACTCCCATGAGACCCAGTACTTC
CSARGEDSHETQYF
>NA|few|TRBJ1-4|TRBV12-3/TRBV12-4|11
TGTGCCAGCAGTAACTCTGAAAAACTGTTTTTT
CASSNSEKLFF
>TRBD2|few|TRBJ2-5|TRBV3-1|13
TGTGCCAGCAGCTACACTAGCGGGGAGACCCAGTACTTC
CASSYTSGETQYF
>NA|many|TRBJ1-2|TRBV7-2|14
TGTGCCAGCAGCTTGGGGACACGGGCCTATGGCTACACCTTC
CASSLGTRAYGYTF
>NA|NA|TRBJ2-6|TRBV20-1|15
TGCAGTGCTAGAATCCGCCGTCCTGGGGCCAACGTCCTGACTTTC
CSARIRRPGANVLTF
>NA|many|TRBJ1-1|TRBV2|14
TGTGCCAGCAGTGAACGTAGGGGGACCACTGAAGCTTTCTTT
CASSERRGTTEAFF